These T cell receptor beta chains were read from a single sample in a study of cytomegalovirus exposure and HLA in healthy donors. The repertoire was sequenced with immunoSEQ multiplex PCR; TCRdb's copy has only in-frame clones and lacks some. The sample lists 95,000 to 150,000 clones; 66% were seen once. The sample taken for sequencing was PBMCs. The receptors here all came from a man between 18 and 29 years old in good health and CMV-seronegative. The CDR3 runs from the conserved cysteine through the conserved F or W. The D gene is left open where the match is weak. Not all rows give a size; the values are once, few, many and, for expanded clones, a class.

size: -
V: TRBV19
J: TRBJ1-5
D: -
CDR3: CASNREPSNQPQHF
DNA: TGTGCATCGAACAGGGAGCCTAGCAATCAGCCCCAGCATTTT

size: once
V: TRBV10-2
J: TRBJ2-1
D: -
CDR3: CASGSTGKSNEQFF
DNA: TGCGCCAGCGGGAGTACGGGAAAAAGCAATGAGCAGTTCTTC

size: -
V: TRBV15
J: TRBJ2-7
D: TRBD2
CDR3: CATSKAGGSTGEQYF
DNA: TGTGCCACCAGCAAAGCGGGGGGATCCACGGGGGAGCAGTACTTC

size: -
V: TRBV2
J: TRBJ2-3
D: TRBD2
CDR3: CASSLSGEGTDTQYF
DNA: TGTGCCAGCAGTTTAAGCGGGGAGGGGACAGATACGCAGTATTTT

size: -
V: TRBV10-1
J: TRBJ2-1
D: -
CDR3: CASSVALYNEQFF
DNA: TGCGCCAGCAGTGTAGCGCTCTACAATGAGCAGTTCTTC

size: -
V: TRBV4-1
J: TRBJ2-7
D: TRBD1
CDR3: CASSQGGQGYEQYF
DNA: TGCGCCAGCAGCCAGGGAGGACAGGGCTACGAGCAGTACTTC

size: -
V: TRBV7-6
J: TRBJ1-1
D: -
CDR3: CASGIRWNTEAFF
DNA: TGTGCCAGCGGAATCAGGTGGAACACTGAAGCTTTCTTT

size: few
V: TRBV15
J: TRBJ2-1
D: TRBD2
CDR3: CATSRDLLAGAYNEQFF
DNA: TGTGCCACCAGCAGAGATCTGTTAGCGGGGGCCTACAATGAGCAGTTCTTC

size: -
V: TRBV11-2
J: TRBJ2-3
D: -
CDR3: CASSFGLAVTDTQYF
DNA: TGTGCCAGCAGCTTCGGACTCGCCGTCACAGATACGCAGTATTTT

size: -
V: TRBV11-2
J: TRBJ2-5
D: TRBD2
CDR3: CASSSGLAGGNQYF
DNA: TGTGCCAGCAGCTCGGGACTAGCGGGAGGGAACCAGTACTTC

size: -
V: TRBV18
J: TRBJ1-5
D: -
CDR3: CASSVGHPQPQHF
DNA: TGTGCCAGCTCAGTAGGACATCCTCAGCCCCAGCATTTT

size: -
V: TRBV10-3
J: TRBJ2-3
D: TRBD1
CDR3: CAISRDRASTDTQYF
DNA: TGTGCCATCAGTAGAGACAGGGCTAGCACAGATACGCAGTATTTT

size: -
V: TRBV28
J: TRBJ2-1
D: TRBD2
CDR3: CASSPTSGGISSYNEQFF
DNA: TGTGCCAGCAGTCCCACTAGCGGGGGGATCAGCTCCTACAATGAGCAGTTCTTC

size: few
V: TRBV5-4
J: TRBJ1-1
D: -
CDR3: CASSSLGTEAFF
DNA: TGTGCCAGCAGCTCCCTCGGCACTGAAGCTTTCTTT

size: -
V: TRBV15
J: TRBJ1-1
D: TRBD1
CDR3: CATSTGQGVSSVAFF
DNA: TGTGCCACCAGCACGGGACAGGGTGTATCGTCAGTGGCTTTCTTT

size: -
V: TRBV5-6
J: TRBJ1-2
D: TRBD1
CDR3: CASSSDREAGYTF
DNA: TGTGCCAGCAGCTCTGACAGGGAGGCCGGCTACACCTTC

size: -
V: TRBV6-1
J: TRBJ1-5
D: -
CDR3: CASSGRTAVMDQPQHF
DNA: TGTGCCAGCAGTGGTCGGACAGCCGTCATGGATCAGCCCCAGCATTTT

size: -
V: TRBV5-6
J: TRBJ2-1
D: TRBD2
CDR3: CASTRTSGGAPEQFF
DNA: TGTGCCAGCACCCGGACTAGCGGGGGGGCACCGGAGCAGTTCTTC

size: -
V: TRBV7-8
J: TRBJ2-3
D: -
CDR3: CASCTGSDTQYF
DNA: TGTGCCAGCTGCACGGGAAGTGATACGCAGTATTTT

size: -
V: TRBV28
J: TRBJ1-1
D: TRBD1
CDR3: CASSSPSGGFSFF
DNA: TGTGCCAGCAGTTCCCCGTCAGGGGGCTTTTCTTTCTTT

size: -
V: TRBV28
J: TRBJ2-7
D: -
CDR3: CASSFPLGGSSYEQYF
DNA: TGTGCCAGCAGTTTCCCCCTTGGCGGAAGCTCCTACGAGCAGTACTTC

size: -
V: TRBV9
J: TRBJ2-7
D: TRBD1
CDR3: CASSGGDRGYEQYF
DNA: TGTGCCAGCAGCGGGGGGGACAGGGGCTACGAGCAGTACTTC

size: -
V: TRBV7-9
J: TRBJ1-1
D: -
CDR3: CASRGGAEAFF
DNA: TGTGCCAGCAGGGGGGGGGCTGAAGCTTTCTTT

size: -
V: TRBV7-9
J: TRBJ2-2
D: -
CDR3: CASSEGGANTGELFF
DNA: TGTGCCAGCAGCGAAGGAGGGGCCAACACCGGGGAGCTGTTTTTT

size: -
V: TRBV30
J: TRBJ2-7
D: TRBD1
CDR3: CAWSPNRGHEQYF
DNA: TGTGCCTGGAGTCCGAACAGGGGCCACGAGCAGTACTTC

size: -
V: TRBV11-2
J: TRBJ2-3
D: -
CDR3: CASSLDRGGGDTQYF
DNA: TGTGCCAGCAGCTTAGATCGGGGAGGCGGGGATACGCAGTATTTT

size: -
V: TRBV5-4
J: TRBJ2-1
D: TRBD1
CDR3: CASSLDRGGNEQFF
DNA: TGTGCCAGCAGCCTGGACAGGGGAGGCAATGAGCAGTTCTTC

size: few
V: TRBV6-1
J: TRBJ2-6
D: -
CDR3: CASSQARGANVLTF
DNA: TGTGCCAGCAGTCAGGCCCGGGGGGCCAACGTCCTGACTTTC

size: once
V: TRBV6-5
J: TRBJ1-2
D: TRBD1
CDR3: CASSQQGSYGYTF
DNA: TGTGCCAGCAGTCAACAGGGGAGCTATGGCTACACCTTC

size: few
V: TRBV5-4
J: TRBJ2-7
D: TRBD1
CDR3: CASSYRDRGHLEQYF
DNA: TGTGCCAGCAGCTACCGGGACAGGGGACATCTCGAGCAGTACTTC

size: -
V: TRBV19
J: TRBJ1-2
D: -
CDR3: CASSMGQGYGYTF
DNA: TGTGCCAGTAGTATGGGCCAGGGCTATGGCTACACCTTC

size: few
V: TRBV5-1
J: TRBJ1-2
D: -
CDR3: CASSSDSGYTF
DNA: TGCGCCAGCAGCTCAGACAGTGGCTACACCTTC

size: -
V: TRBV29-1
J: TRBJ2-7
D: TRBD1
CDR3: CSVQGQSSYEQYF
DNA: TGCAGCGTTCAGGGACAGTCTTCCTATGAGCAGTACTTC

size: -
V: TRBV30
J: TRBJ1-2
D: -
CDR3: CACLGGVGGYTF
DNA: TGTGCCTGTCTGGGGGGTGTTGGTGGCTACACCTTC

size: -
V: TRBV5-1
J: TRBJ2-3
D: TRBD2
CDR3: CASKAGGGLAITDTQYF
DNA: TGCGCCAGCAAAGCGGGAGGGGGACTAGCGATCACAGATACGCAGTATTTT

size: -
V: TRBV5-1
J: TRBJ1-2
D: -
CDR3: CASSTRPGDYGYTF
DNA: TGCGCCAGCAGCACCCGACCGGGGGACTATGGCTACACCTTC

size: -
V: TRBV5-1
J: TRBJ2-3
D: TRBD2
CDR3: CASSSTRLAGVADTQYF
DNA: TGCGCCAGCAGCTCTACCCGTCTAGCGGGAGTTGCAGATACGCAGTATTTT

size: -
V: TRBV27
J: TRBJ2-7
D: -
CDR3: CASSSAGTLTYEQYF
DNA: TGTGCCAGCAGTTCCGCCGGGACACTAACCTACGAGCAGTACTTC

size: few
V: TRBV5-1
J: TRBJ2-3
D: -
CDR3: CTSSLAGIGTDTQYF
DNA: TGCACCAGCAGCTTGGCCGGGATAGGGACAGATACGCAGTATTTT

size: once
V: TRBV5-5
J: TRBJ2-7
D: -
CDR3: CASRRSYEQYF
DNA: TGTGCCAGCCGCAGGTCATACGAGCAGTACTTC

size: few
V: TRBV7-9
J: TRBJ2-1
D: -
CDR3: CSSSLFRNEQFF
DNA: TGTTCCAGCAGCTTATTTCGCAATGAGCAGTTCTTC

size: -
V: TRBV11-3
J: TRBJ2-3
D: TRBD2
CDR3: CASSSDGGADTQYF
DNA: TGTGCCAGCAGCTCCGACGGGGGGGCAGATACGCAGTATTTT

size: -
V: TRBV11-2
J: TRBJ2-3
D: -
CDR3: CASSLAGTDTQYF
DNA: TGTGCCAGCAGCTTAGCAGGCACAGATACGCAGTATTTT

size: -
V: TRBV2
J: TRBJ2-3
D: -
CDR3: CASSEYRVHTDTQYF
DNA: TGTGCCAGCAGCGAGTACAGGGTACACACAGATACGCAGTATTTT

size: -
V: TRBV7-9
J: TRBJ2-1
D: -
CDR3: CASSLGAGSLGYNEQFF
DNA: TGTGCCAGCAGCTTAGGTGCAGGCTCCTTGGGCTACAATGAGCAGTTCTTC

size: -
V: TRBV29-1
J: TRBJ1-2
D: TRBD1
CDR3: CSVEGTGVYGYTF
DNA: TGCAGCGTTGAAGGGACAGGGGTCTATGGCTACACCTTC

size: -
V: TRBV5-4
J: TRBJ1-1
D: TRBD1
CDR3: CASTSAGTGHTEAFF
DNA: TGTGCCAGCACCTCTGCAGGGACAGGGCACACTGAAGCTTTCTTT

size: -
V: TRBV15
J: TRBJ1-5
D: -
CDR3: CATSSLGSNQPQHF
DNA: TGTGCCACCAGCAGTCTCGGGTCCAATCAGCCCCAGCATTTT

size: -
V: TRBV5-8
J: TRBJ2-3
D: TRBD1
CDR3: CASRPTGGAQYF
DNA: TGTGCCAGCAGACCTACAGGGGGCGCACAGTATTTT

size: -
V: TRBV7-8
J: TRBJ1-2
D: -
CDR3: CASSLAMADYGYTF
DNA: TGTGCCAGCAGCTTAGCGATGGCGGACTATGGCTACACCTTC

size: -
V: TRBV27
J: TRBJ2-2
D: -
CDR3: CASSLSFAASTGELFF
DNA: TGTGCCAGCAGTTTATCGTTTGCGGCGAGCACCGGGGAGCTGTTTTTT

size: -
V: TRBV5-1
J: TRBJ2-3
D: -
CDR3: CASSLPPGDTQYF
DNA: TGCGCCAGCAGCTTGCCCCCGGGAGATACGCAGTATTTT

size: few
V: TRBV7-2
J: TRBJ2-7
D: -
CDR3: CASSPGVGSSLEQYF
DNA: TGTGCCAGCAGCCCGGGTGTCGGGAGCTCTCTCGAGCAGTACTTC

size: -
V: TRBV5-4
J: TRBJ2-7
D: -
CDR3: CASSLAGKGRVHEQYF
DNA: TGTGCCAGCAGCTTGGCCGGGAAAGGGCGCGTCCACGAGCAGTACTTC

size: -
V: TRBV18
J: TRBJ1-5
D: -
CDR3: CASSPGRGRDQPQHF
DNA: TGTGCCAGCTCACCAGGGAGGGGGAGGGATCAGCCCCAGCATTTT

size: -
V: TRBV7-2
J: TRBJ2-7
D: TRBD2
CDR3: CASSKGLAGLFPYEQYF
DNA: TGTGCCAGCAGCAAAGGACTAGCGGGCCTTTTCCCCTACGAGCAGTACTTC

size: -
V: TRBV5-1
J: TRBJ1-1
D: -
CDR3: CASSPGQTNTEAFF
DNA: TGCGCCAGCAGCCCCGGACAGACGAACACTGAAGCTTTCTTT

size: -
V: TRBV30
J: TRBJ2-6
D: -
CDR3: CAERQAGANVLTF
DNA: TGTGCCGAGCGGCAGGCTGGGGCCAACGTCCTGACTTTC

size: few
V: TRBV9
J: TRBJ1-3
D: -
CDR3: CASSVNSGNTIYF
DNA: TGTGCCAGCAGCGTCAACTCTGGAAACACCATATATTTT

size: -
V: TRBV6-5
J: TRBJ2-1
D: -
CDR3: CASRVGYNEQFF
DNA: TGTGCCAGCAGAGTCGGCTACAATGAGCAGTTCTTC